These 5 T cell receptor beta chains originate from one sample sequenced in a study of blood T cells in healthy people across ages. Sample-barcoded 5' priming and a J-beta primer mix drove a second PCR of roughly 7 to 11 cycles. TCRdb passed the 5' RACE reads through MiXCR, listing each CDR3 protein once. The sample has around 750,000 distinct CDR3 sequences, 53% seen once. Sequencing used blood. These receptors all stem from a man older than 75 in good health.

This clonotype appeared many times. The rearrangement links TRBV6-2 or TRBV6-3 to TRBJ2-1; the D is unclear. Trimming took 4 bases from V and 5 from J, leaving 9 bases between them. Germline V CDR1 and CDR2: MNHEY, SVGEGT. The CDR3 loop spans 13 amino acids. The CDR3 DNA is TGTGCCAGCAGTTGGCGACTTGACAATGAGCAGTTCTTC. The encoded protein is CASSWRLDNEQFF.

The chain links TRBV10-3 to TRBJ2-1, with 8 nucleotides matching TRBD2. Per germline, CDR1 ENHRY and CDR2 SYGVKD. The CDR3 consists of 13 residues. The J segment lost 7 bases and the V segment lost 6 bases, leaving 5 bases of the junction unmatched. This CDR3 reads CAISGGAGNEQFF. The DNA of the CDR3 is TGTGCCATCAGCGGGGGGGCCGGGAATGAGCAGTTCTTC.

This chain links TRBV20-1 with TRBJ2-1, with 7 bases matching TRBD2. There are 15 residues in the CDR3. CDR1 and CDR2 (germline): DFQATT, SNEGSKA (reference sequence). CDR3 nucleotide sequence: TGCACTACGGCAGGCGGGAGAGGATCCTACAATGAGCAGTTCTTC. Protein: CTTAGGRGSYNEQFF.

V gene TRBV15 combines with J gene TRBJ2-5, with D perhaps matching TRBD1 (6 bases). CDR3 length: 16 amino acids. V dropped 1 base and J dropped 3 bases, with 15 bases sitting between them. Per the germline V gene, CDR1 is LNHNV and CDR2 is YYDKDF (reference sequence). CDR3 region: CATSRARRQAKETQYF. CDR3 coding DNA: TGTGCCACCAGCAGAGCAAGGCGACAGGCTAAAGAGACCCAGTACTTC.

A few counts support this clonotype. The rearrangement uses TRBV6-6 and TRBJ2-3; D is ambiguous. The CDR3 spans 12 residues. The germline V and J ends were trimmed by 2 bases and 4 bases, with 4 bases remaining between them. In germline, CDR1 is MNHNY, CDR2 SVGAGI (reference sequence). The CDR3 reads CASSYIADTQYF. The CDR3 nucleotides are TGTGCCAGCAGTTACATTGCAGATACGCAGTATTTT.